This TCR beta chain originates from a study of T cell responses to AZD1222 COVID-19 vaccine. Study-wide context: Second-dose intervals near 4 or 12 weeks were combined.

The method was immunoSEQ multiplex PCR; TCRdb's version includes in-frame clones alone and lacks a portion of them. The repertoire holds 95,000 to 150,000 clones, 85% to 90% seen once, with approximately 3.1% in the top ten. The germline V gene encodes CDR1 LGHNA and CDR2 YNFKEQ. V was clipped by 6 bases and J by 0 bases; unmatched bases: 5. The CDR3 has 15 amino acids. Source: peripheral blood, taken on day 0 of AZD1222 vaccination. The source is an adult in good health. The rearrangement links TRBV4-2 to TRBJ2-3; 8 nucleotides agree with TRBD2. This CDR3 reads CASRGTRASTDTQYF. CDR3 DNA: TGTGCCAGCAGGGGGACTAGGGCTAGCACAGATACGCAGTATTTT.